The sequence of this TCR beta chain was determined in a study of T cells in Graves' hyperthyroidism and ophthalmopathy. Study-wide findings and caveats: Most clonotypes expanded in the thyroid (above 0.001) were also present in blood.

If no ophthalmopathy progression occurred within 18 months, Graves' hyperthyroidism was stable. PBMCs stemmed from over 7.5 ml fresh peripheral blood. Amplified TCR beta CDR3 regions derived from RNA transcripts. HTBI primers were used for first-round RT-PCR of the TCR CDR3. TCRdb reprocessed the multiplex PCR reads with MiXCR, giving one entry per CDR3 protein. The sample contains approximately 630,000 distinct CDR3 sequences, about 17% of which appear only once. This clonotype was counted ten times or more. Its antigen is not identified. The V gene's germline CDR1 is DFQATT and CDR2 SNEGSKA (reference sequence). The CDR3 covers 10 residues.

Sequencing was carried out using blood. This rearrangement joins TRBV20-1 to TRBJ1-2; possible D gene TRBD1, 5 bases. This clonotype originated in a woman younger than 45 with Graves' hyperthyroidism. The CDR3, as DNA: TGCCTCCCCCAGGGCGAGGGCTACACCTTC. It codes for CLPQGEGYTF.